The clone carrying this TCR beta chain has a handful of counts. Its antigen is unidentified. The entry originates in a study of beta chain features in type 1 diabetes. Study information: The number of sorted cells examined across all samples was 107,917,701. Notes on the study in general: Lower insertion and higher deletion counts appeared at VDJ junctions in type 1 diabetes patients.

Every isolated RNA sample was fully reverse transcribed, so sequencing captured expressed TCRB transcripts. Here immunoSEQ multiplex PCR was the method, and the copy in TCRdb shows in-frame clones only, minus some. The sample yields roughly 450,000 clones, approximately 14% seen once. CDR1 is SEHNR, CDR2 FQNEAQ, per germline (reference sequence). This CDR3 is built from 15 residues. V shed 5 bases and J 4 bases; nucleotides not matched to a gene: 6. Sample: naive CD4+ T cells from blood. The chain has TRBV7-9 and TRBJ2-1; 9 bases agree with TRBD2. The origin of this receptor is a young man in good health. The CDR3 reads CASSRTSESYNEQFF. The CDR3 DNA reads as TGTGCCAGCAGCCGGACTAGCGAGTCATACAATGAGCAGTTCTTC.